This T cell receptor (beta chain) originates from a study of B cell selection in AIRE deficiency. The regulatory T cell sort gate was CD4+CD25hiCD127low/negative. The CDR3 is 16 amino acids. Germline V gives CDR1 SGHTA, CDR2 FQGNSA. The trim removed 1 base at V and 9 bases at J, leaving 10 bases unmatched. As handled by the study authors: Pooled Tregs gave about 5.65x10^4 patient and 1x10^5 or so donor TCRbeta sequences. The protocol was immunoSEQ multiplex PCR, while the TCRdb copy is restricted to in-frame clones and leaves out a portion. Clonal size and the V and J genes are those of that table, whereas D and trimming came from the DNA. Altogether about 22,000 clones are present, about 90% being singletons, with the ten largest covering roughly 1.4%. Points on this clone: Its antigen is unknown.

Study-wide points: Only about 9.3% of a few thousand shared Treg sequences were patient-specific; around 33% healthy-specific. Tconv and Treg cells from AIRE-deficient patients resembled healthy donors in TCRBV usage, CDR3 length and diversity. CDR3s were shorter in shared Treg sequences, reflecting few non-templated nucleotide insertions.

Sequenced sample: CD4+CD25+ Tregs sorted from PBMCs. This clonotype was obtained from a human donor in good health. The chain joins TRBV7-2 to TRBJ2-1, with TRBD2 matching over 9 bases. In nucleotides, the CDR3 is TGTGCCAGCAGCTTAGTTGGCGGGGGGGTATTTGGTGAGCAGTTCTTC. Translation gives CASSLVGGGVFGEQFF. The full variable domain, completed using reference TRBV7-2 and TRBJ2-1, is GAGVSQSPSNKVTEKGKDVELRCDPISGHTALYWYRQSLGQGLEFLIYFQGNSAPDKSGLPSDRFSAERTGGSVSTLTIQRTQQEDSAVYLCASSLVGGGVFGEQFFGPGTRLTVL.